These 12 T cell receptor beta chains were sequenced from one sample in a study of T cells in Graves' hyperthyroidism and ophthalmopathy. Using RNA transcripts as the source, TCR beta CDR3 regions were amplified. In the first-round RT-PCR of the TCR CDR3, the HTBI primer set was used. TCRdb re-called the multiplex PCR reads through MiXCR, storing one row per CDR3 protein. Of 490,000 or so distinct CDR3 sequences in the sample, about 22% are singletons; the top ten hold roughly 49%. The sequencing sample was made of blood. The receptors come from a woman aged 65 to 85 with Graves' ophthalmopathy.

The rearrangement links TRBV7-2 to TRBJ2-7, with D possibly being TRBD2 (6 bases). CDR3 length: 15 amino acids. V shed 1 base and J shed 4 bases, with 14 bases lying between them. Per the germline V gene, CDR1 is SGHTA and CDR2 is FQGNSA. Written as DNA, the CDR3 is TGTGCCAGCAGCTTAGACGTATGGCGGGGTTACGAGCAGTACTTC. Protein sequence: CASSLDVWRGYEQYF.

The rearrangement links TRBV4-3 to TRBJ1-2, with D tentatively TRBD1 (6 bases). Germline CDR1 is LGHNA and CDR2 is YSLEER. The CDR3 is 15 residues long. V dropped 0 bases and J dropped 8 bases, with 16 bases sitting between them. CDR3 residues: CASSQDRRRGRGYTF. CDR3 DNA sequence: TGCGCCAGCAGCCAAGATAGGAGGCGGGGGCGAGGCTACACCTTC.

This clonotype was detected many times. This chain joins TRBV6-2 or TRBV6-3 and TRBJ1-2, with a possible D match to TRBD1 (6 bases). CDR3 length: 16 residues. V dropped 0 bases and J dropped 6 bases, with 17 bases sitting between them. CDR1 MNHEY and CDR2 SVGEGT come from the germline V gene. The CDR3 protein is CASSYSGTGWRDGYTF. CDR3 DNA sequence: TGTGCCAGCAGTTACTCGGGAACAGGGTGGCGTGATGGCTACACCTTC.

The V call is TRBV2, the J call TRBJ2-3; D gene unclear. Trimming removed 6 bases at V and 8 bases at J, with 15 bases between. Germline-derived CDR1 and CDR2 are SNHLY and FYNNEI. CDR3 length: 13 amino acids. The CDR3 spells CASRKPLGGTQYF. The DNA for the CDR3 is TGTGCCAGCAGGAAGCCCTTAGGTGGTACGCAGTATTTT.

This sequence joins TRBV9 and TRBJ2-1, with D possibly matching TRBD2 (6 bases). V was shortened by 4 bases and J by 2 bases, with 13 bases between the two germline ends. This CDR3 is 15 amino acids long. Germline values: CDR1 SGDLS, CDR2 YYNGEE. The CDR3 loop reads CASSTSGEAYNEQFF. DNA for the CDR3: TGTGCCAGCAGCACCTCGGGGGAAGCCTACAATGAGCAGTTCTTC.

The chain couples TRBV18 to TRBJ2-5; 7 nucleotides align to TRBD2. The V segment lost 4 bases and the J segment 4 bases; nucleotides outside the gene matches: 6. The germline CDR1 and CDR2 sequences are KGHSH and LQKENI. This CDR3 region has 14 residues. The CDR3 sequence: CASSQGIAGETQYF. The CDR3 bases are TGTGCCAGCTCACAGGGGATAGCGGGAGAGACCCAGTACTTC. Together with reference TRBV18 and TRBJ2-5, the CDR3 gives the full variable domain: NAGVMQNPRHLVRRRGQEARLRCSPMKGHSHVYWYRQLPEEGLKFMVYLQKENIIDESGMPKERFSAEFPKEGPSILRIQQVVRGDSAAYFCASSQGIAGETQYFGPGTRLLVL.

This clonotype came up a few times. The gene calls are TRBV11-2 and TRBJ2-7, with 8 positions matching TRBD1. The CDR3 totals 17 residues. V was clipped by 5 bases and J by 0 bases; unmatched bases: 12. CDR1 and CDR2 from the germline V gene are SGHAT and FQNNGV. Here the CDR3 reads CASSRFQGAFSSYEQYF. DNA for the CDR3: TGTGCCAGCAGCAGATTTCAGGGGGCTTTCTCCTCCTACGAGCAGTACTTC.

This clonotype was detected many times. The V gene is TRBV27, the J gene TRBJ1-1; D not certain. V was clipped by 1 base and J by 5 bases, with 8 bases between them. CDR1 is MNHEY, CDR2 SMNVEV, per germline (reference sequence). This CDR3 is built from 13 residues. The CDR3 loop is CASSLLSWTEAFF. The CDR3, as DNA: TGTGCCAGCAGTTTATTATCCTGGACTGAAGCTTTCTTT.

This clonotype was detected many times. V and J are TRBV2 and TRBJ2-1; 10 positions match TRBD2. CDR3 length equals 16 residues. The trim removed 6 bases at V and 7 bases at J, leaving 12 bases unmatched. CDR1 is SNHLY, CDR2 FYNNEI, per germline. CDR3 nucleotide sequence: TGTGCCAGCAGGTTAGCTAGCGGGAGCGGGCGGAATGAGCAGTTCTTC. Its translation: CASRLASGSGRNEQFF.

This clonotype was counted between two and nine times. The chain recombines TRBV10-3 with TRBJ2-3; the match to TRBD2 covers 7 bases. Trimming removed 7 bases from V and 1 base from J; junction bases left unmatched: 5. The CDR3 has 14 amino acids. CDR1 is ENHRY, CDR2 SYGVKD, per germline. The CDR3 protein is CAIKSSGRTDTQYF. The CDR3 nucleotides are TGTGCCATCAAGTCTAGCGGACGCACAGATACGCAGTATTTT.

Only a few counts were recorded for this clonotype. The chain joins TRBV6-5 to TRBJ2-7; D is possibly TRBD2 (6 bases). Germline loops: CDR1 MNHEY, CDR2 SVGAGI. Trimming removed 0 bases from V and 3 bases from J, with 15 bases in between. CDR3 length equals 16 residues. The CDR3 loop reads CASSYSTRRKLYEQYF. The CDR3 DNA sequence: TGTGCCAGCAGTTACTCGACTAGGCGCAAACTCTACGAGCAGTACTTC.

This sequence joins TRBV5-6 and TRBJ1-1; D ambiguous. V shed 3 bases and J shed 3 bases, with 12 bases lying between them. This CDR3 is 14 amino acids long. Germline CDR1 SGHDT, CDR2 YYEEEE. The CDR3 DNA reads TGTGCCAGCAGCTACTTCCGGGCCGACACTGAAGCTTTCTTT. It codes for CASSYFRADTEAFF. Using reference TRBV5-6 and TRBJ1-1 for the parts outside the CDR3, the full variable domain is DAGVTQSPTHLIKTRGQQVTLRCSPKSGHDTVSWYQQALGQGPQFIFQYYEEEERQRGNFPDRFSGHQFPNYSSELNVNALLLGDSALYLCASSYFRADTEAFFGQGTRLTVV.